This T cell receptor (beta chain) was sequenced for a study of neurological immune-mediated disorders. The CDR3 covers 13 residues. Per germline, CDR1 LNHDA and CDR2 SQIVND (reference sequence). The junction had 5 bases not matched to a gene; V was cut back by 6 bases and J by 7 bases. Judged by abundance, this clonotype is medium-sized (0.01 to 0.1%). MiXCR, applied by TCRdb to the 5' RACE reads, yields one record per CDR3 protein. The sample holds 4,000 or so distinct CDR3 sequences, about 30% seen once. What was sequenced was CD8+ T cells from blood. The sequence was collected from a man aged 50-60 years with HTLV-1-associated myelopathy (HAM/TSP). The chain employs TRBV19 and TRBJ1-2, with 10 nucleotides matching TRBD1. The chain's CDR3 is CASRTGQGFGYTF. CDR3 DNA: TGTGCCAGTAGAACGGGACAGGGGTTTGGCTACACCTTC. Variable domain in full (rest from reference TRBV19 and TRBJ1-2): DGGITQSPKYLFRKEGQNVTLSCEQNLNHDAMYWYRQDPGQGLRLIYYSQIVNDFQKGDIAEGYSVSREKKESFPLTVTSAQKNPTAFYLCASRTGQGFGYTFGSGTRLTVV.